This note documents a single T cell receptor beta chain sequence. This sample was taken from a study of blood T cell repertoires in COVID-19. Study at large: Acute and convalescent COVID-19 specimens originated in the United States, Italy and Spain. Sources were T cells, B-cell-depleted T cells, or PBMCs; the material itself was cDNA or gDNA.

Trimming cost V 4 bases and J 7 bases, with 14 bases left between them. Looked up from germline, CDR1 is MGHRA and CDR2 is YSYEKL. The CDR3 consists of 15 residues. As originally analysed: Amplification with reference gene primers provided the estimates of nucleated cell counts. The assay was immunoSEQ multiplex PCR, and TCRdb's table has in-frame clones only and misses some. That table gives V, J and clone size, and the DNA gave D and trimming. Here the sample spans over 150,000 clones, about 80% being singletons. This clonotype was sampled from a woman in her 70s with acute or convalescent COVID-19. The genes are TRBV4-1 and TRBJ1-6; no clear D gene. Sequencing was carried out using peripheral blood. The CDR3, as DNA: TGCGCCAGCAGCCGCACACCGGGTCCCAATTCACCCCTCCACTTT. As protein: CASSRTPGPNSPLHF.